These 17 T cell receptor beta chains came from one sample sequenced in a study of T cell responses to AZD1222 COVID-19 vaccine. Some clones are missing from TCRdb's copy, which holds only in-frame ones; the method was immunoSEQ multiplex PCR. This table holds 200,000 or so clones, 80% to 90% found once. This sample comprised peripheral blood, obtained on day 0 of AZD1222 vaccination. Receptors originate from an adult in good health.

The gene calls are TRBV27 and TRBJ1-1; D remains unclear. The CDR3 runs to 15 residues. Germline V CDR1 and CDR2: MNHEY, SMNVEV (reference sequence). Trimming cost V 5 bases and J 1 base, with 14 bases left between them. CDR3 protein: CASSLTGTKNTEAFF. Here the CDR3 DNA reads TGTGCCAGCAGTCTAACGGGTACCAAGAACACTGAAGCTTTCTTT.

This clone was seen once. The gene calls are TRBV4-3 and TRBJ1-1; no clear D gene. The V gene's germline CDR1 is LGHNA and CDR2 YSLEER. V lost 0 bases and J lost 11, with 13 bases in between. CDR3 length: 13 amino acids. The CDR3 DNA is TGCGCCAGCAGCCAAGATCAGTGGACGGGGGCTTTCTTT. It encodes CASSQDQWTGAFF.

The CDR3, as DNA: TGTGCCAGCAGCCGGACGGGACAAGAGACCCAGTACTTC. It yields the protein CASSRTGQETQYF. The chain links TRBV3-1 (or the pseudogene TRBV3-2) to TRBJ2-5; weak D call: TRBD2 (5 bases). From germline, CDR1 is LGHDT and CDR2 YNNKEL (reference sequence). V dropped 4 bases and J dropped 2 bases, with 8 bases sitting between them. The CDR3 has 13 residues.

The chain joins TRBV9 to TRBJ2-1; D is ambiguous. This CDR3 spans 16 amino acids. V shed 0 bases and J shed 4 bases, with 14 bases lying between them. Looked up from germline, CDR1 is SGDLS and CDR2 is YYNGEE. CDR3 DNA: TGTGCCAGCAGCGTAGGAAGTGACCCAATGTACAATGAGCAGTTCTTC. This codes for CASSVGSDPMYNEQFF.

V is TRBV11-3 and J is TRBJ2-1; D gene unclear. V lost 2 bases and J lost 6, with 5 bases in between. The CDR3 sequence is 12 residues long. CDR1 is SGHNT and CDR2 is YENEEA in the germline V gene. The CDR3 loop is CASSLKANEQFF. For the CDR3, the DNA is TGTGCCAGCAGCTTAAAGGCCAATGAGCAGTTCTTC.

The genes are TRBV29-1 and TRBJ1-1; TRBD1 might be the D (6 bases). The CDR3 is 15 residues long. V shed 2 bases and J shed 1 base, with 14 bases lying between them. In germline, CDR1 is SQVTM, CDR2 ANQGSEA. The CDR3 DNA follows: TGCAGCGTTGAATCGGCAGGGGTAGGGAACACTGAAGCTTTCTTT. Protein: CSVESAGVGNTEAFF.

This rearrangement joins TRBV21-1 to TRBJ2-7. TRBV21-1 is reported as a pseudogene. The CDR3 is 11 amino acids. CDR3 in DNA: TGTGCCAGCAGCAAAGGCCACGAGCAGTACTTC. This gives the protein CASSKGHEQYF.

Turning to this clone: Other DNA sequences of this sample code for an identical CDR3. The chain combines TRBV6-5 with TRBJ2-5, with a possible D match to TRBD1 (5 bases). This CDR3 region has 14 residues. Germline CDR1 MNHEY, CDR2 SVGAGI. V was pared by 2 bases and J by 3 bases, with 10 bases between. CDR3 protein: CASSYGAGEETQYF. In nucleotides, the CDR3 is TGTGCCAGCAGTTACGGGGCAGGAGAAGAGACCCAGTACTTC.

J is TRBJ2-5 and V is TRBV3-1 (or the pseudogene TRBV3-2); 7 bases match TRBD2. After removal of 4 bases from V and 5 bases from J, the junction contained 7 bases not matched to a gene. The CDR3 totals 14 residues. CDR1 LGHDT and CDR2 YNNKEL come from the germline V gene (reference sequence). In DNA, the CDR3 is TGTGCCAGCAGCCCAAATAGCGGGCGTGAGACCCAGTACTTC. As protein: CASSPNSGRETQYF.

The chain is built from TRBV7-2 and TRBJ1-2; 9 nucleotides align to TRBD1. Germline V gene lookup returns CDR1 SGHTA and CDR2 FQGNSA. Trimming removed 4 bases from V and 5 bases from J; junction bases left unmatched: 8. The CDR3 extends over 15 amino acids. The CDR3 loop reads CASSSRSGTGYGYTF. For the CDR3, the DNA is TGTGCCAGCAGCTCCCGGTCCGGGACAGGGTATGGCTACACCTTC.

The chain joins TRBV19 to TRBJ2-7; 9 bases fit TRBD1. This CDR3 is 15 amino acids long. Trimming at V came to 4 bases and at J to 3 bases, leaving 7 bases not matched to a gene. Germline assignment: CDR1 LNHDA and CDR2 SQIVND (reference sequence). The CDR3 here is CASSRGTGNYYEQYF. CDR3 DNA: TGTGCCAGTAGTAGGGGGACAGGGAACTACTACGAGCAGTACTTC. Full variable domain (rest looked up from reference TRBV19 and TRBJ2-7): DGGITQSPKYLFRKEGQNVTLSCEQNLNHDAMYWYRQDPGQGLRLIYYSQIVNDFQKGDIAEGYSVSREKKESFPLTVTSAQKNPTAFYLCASSRGTGNYYEQYFGPGTRLTVT.

The chain couples TRBV7-6 to TRBJ1-4, with TRBD1 matching 8 bases. J lost 4 bases, V lost 5 bases, and 3 bases had no gene match. There are 14 residues in the CDR3. The germline V gene has CDR1 SGHVS and CDR2 FNYEAQ. In DNA form, the CDR3 reads TGTGCCAGCAGCAGGACAGGGATTAATGAAAAACTGTTTTTT. Translation gives CASSRTGINEKLFF.

The rearrangement uses TRBV28 and TRBJ1-2; D gene uncertain. Germline V gene data show CDR1 as MDHEN and CDR2 as SYDVKM. Between the trimmed V and J ends, which lost 7 bases and 4 bases, there was a span of 13 bases. The CDR3 totals 13 residues. The CDR3 here is CASNSPAPYGYTF. The DNA for the CDR3 is TGTGCCAGCAATAGTCCAGCCCCCTATGGCTACACCTTC.

J is TRBJ2-2 and V is TRBV30; D remains unclear. Germline CDR1 GTSNPN, CDR2 SVGIG (reference sequence). V dropped 0 bases and J dropped 8 bases, with 10 bases sitting between them. This CDR3 region has 13 residues. The CDR3 region has the DNA TGTGCCTGGAGTGTAAACCTGGGGGGGGAGCTGTTTTTT. It translates to CAWSVNLGGELFF. Full variable domain (missing parts from reference TRBV30 and TRBJ2-2): SQTIHQWPATLVQPVGSPLSLECTVEGTSNPNLYWYRQAAGRGLQLLFYSVGIGQISSEVPQNLSASRPQDRQFILSSKKLLLSDSGFYLCAWSVNLGGELFFGEGSRLTVL.

The rearrangement joins TRBV19 to TRBJ2-2; D is possibly TRBD1 or TRBD2 (6 bases each). The V and J ends lost 3 bases and 3 bases respectively, with 11 bases between them. The germline gives CDR1 LNHDA, CDR2 SQIVND (reference sequence). There are 15 residues in the CDR3. CDR3 sequence (DNA): TGTGCCAGTAGTATCGGGGGCAGGGACACCGGGGAGCTGTTTTTT. Translating it yields CASSIGGRDTGELFF.

The chain joins TRBV30 to TRBJ1-2; unclear D gene. The CDR3 covers 16 residues. Trimming took off 3 bases at V and 4 bases at J, with 21 bases between the two ends. Germline V lookup: CDR1 GTSNPN, CDR2 SVGIG (reference sequence). Written as DNA, the CDR3 is TGTGCCTGGAGAGGTTGGGGTTTGGGCTTGGGCTATGGCTACACCTTC. Protein product: CAWRGWGLGLGYGYTF.

This chain uses TRBV6-5 with TRBJ1-1; possible D gene TRBD1, 6 bases. The germline CDR1 and CDR2 sequences are MNHEY and SVGAGI. The CDR3 is 15 amino acids. The V gene lost 4 bases and the J gene lost 2 bases, with 14 bases spanning the gap. CDR3 protein: CASSSSMDRNTEAFF. CDR3 in DNA: TGTGCCAGCAGTTCATCCATGGACAGAAACACTGAAGCTTTCTTT.